This is a list of T cell receptor beta chains from one sample in a study of blood T cells in healthy people across ages. TCRdb used MiXCR to reprocess the 5' RACE reads, holding one entry per CDR3 protein. This repertoire shows around 1,000,000 distinct CDR3 sequences, roughly two fifths found once; its top ten account for over 10%. Sequencing used blood. All receptors derive from a man aged 18 to 29 in good health. Each CDR3 is given with its conserved first and last residue. D genes are given only for firm matches. Size is omitted from some rows. Given values are once, few, many or a class for expanded clones.

j_gene	abundance	v_gene	d_gene	CDR3nt	CDR3aa
TRBJ2-1	many	TRBV6-4	.	TGTGCCAGCACCCGAGAGGCTGGAGGTAATGAGCAGTTCTTC	CASTREAGGNEQFF
TRBJ1-5	few	TRBV5-6	.	TGTGCCAGCAGCTCGGCGGCAGGGGGCAATCAGCCCCAGCATTTT	CASSSAAGGNQPQHF
TRBJ1-2	.	TRBV20-1	.	TGCAGTGCTAGTGCGCCCGGGGTGGGCCACACCTTC	CSASAPGVGHTF
TRBJ2-1	.	TRBV5-1	TRBD2	TGCGCCAGCAGCTTGTTGCCAGCGGGGGTTAACAATGAGCAGTTCTTC	CASSLLPAGVNNEQFF
TRBJ2-7	.	TRBV28	.	TGTGCCAGCAGTTCACCTGTCGGGACACCGAAGAGCTCCTACGAGCAGTACTTC	CASSSPVGTPKSSYEQYF
TRBJ1-1	.	TRBV5-1	TRBD1	TGCGCCAGCAGCGCGGGACAGAAGAACACTGAAGCTTTCTTT	CASSAGQKNTEAFF
TRBJ2-5	few	TRBV30	.	TGTGCCTGGACTCCGGGGGTAGGCCAAGAGACCCAGTACTTC	CAWTPGVGQETQYF
TRBJ2-3	.	TRBV10-3	.	TGTGCCATCCTCGGTCCCAGCACAGATACGCAGTATTTT	CAILGPSTDTQYF
TRBJ1-5	few	TRBV6-5	.	TGTGCCAGCAGCTCCTCCGTAGGGTCGGTTCAGCCCCAGCATTTT	CASSSSVGSVQPQHF
TRBJ2-1	few	TRBV4-2	.	TGTGCCAGCAGCCAAGATCCGGGGGCAAGGGACAATGAGCAGTTCTTC	CASSQDPGARDNEQFF
TRBJ2-3	few	TRBV4-3	TRBD2	TGCGCCAGCAGCCGATCCGCCGGGACTACCACAGATACGCAGTATTTT	CASSRSAGTTTDTQYF
TRBJ1-5	.	TRBV4-3	TRBD1	TGCGCCAGCAGCCAGGACCACAGGGGCAGCAATCAGCCCCAGCATTTT	CASSQDHRGSNQPQHF
TRBJ2-3	.	TRBV20-1	.	TGCAGTGCTAGAGATGAACTACCCAGCACAGATACGCAGTATTTT	CSARDELPSTDTQYF
TRBJ1-2	.	TRBV27	.	TGTGCCAGCAGTGTATGGGGGGGATCGTCCGGCTACACCTTC	CASSVWGGSSGYTF
TRBJ2-2	.	TRBV27	.	TGTGCCAGCTGCGGGACCGGGGAGCTGTTTTTT	CASCGTGELFF
TRBJ2-3	few	TRBV7-9	.	TGTGCCAGCAGCTTAGAGCAGTGGTCAGATACGCAGTATTTT	CASSLEQWSDTQYF
TRBJ2-4	few	TRBV4-2	.	TGTGCCAGCAGCCAACGGGACTCACGGATGGCGGCCAAAAACATTCAGTACTTC	CASSQRDSRMAAKNIQYF
TRBJ2-7	.	TRBV12-3/TRBV12-4	.	TGTGCCAGCAGTTTAGATCCTGTTTGGGAAGCGGTCGACGAGCAGTACTTC	CASSLDPVWEAVDEQYF
TRBJ1-1	.	TRBV7-3	.	TGTGCCAGCAGCTTAATTGGACTCGCTAACGGGGACACTGAAGCTTTCTTT	CASSLIGLANGDTEAFF
TRBJ2-1	.	TRBV10-3	.	TGTGCCATCAGTGAGTCGGCTAGGACGGCCGACAATGAGCAGTTCTTC	CAISESARTADNEQFF
TRBJ1-6	few	TRBV25-1	.	TGTGCCAGCAGTGACTCGATCACTTCACCCCTCCACTTT	CASSDSITSPLHF
TRBJ2-3	.	TRBV20-1	.	TGCAGTGCTACCGAAACAGGGGGGGGAGATACGCAGTATTTT	CSATETGGGDTQYF
TRBJ2-1	.	TRBV20-1	.	TGCAGTGCTAGCCTAAGCAGGGTAGTCCATGAGCAGTTCTTC	CSASLSRVVHEQFF
TRBJ1-4	.	TRBV2	.	TGTGCCAGCAGTATCGGACCGAGTGGTGAAAAACTGTTTTTT	CASSIGPSGEKLFF
TRBJ1-2	few	TRBV2	.	TGTGCCAGCAGTGGCTCGGAGCAAGGTTATTACACCTTC	CASSGSEQGYYTF
TRBJ1-5	.	TRBV4-2	.	TGTGCCAGCAGCCAAGATTTCGGGGAGGGTCAGCCCCAGCATTTT	CASSQDFGEGQPQHF
TRBJ2-1	.	TRBV4-1	.	TGCGCCAGCAGCCAAGTGCGACGGGACAAGCAGTTCTTC	CASSQVRRDKQFF
TRBJ2-3	.	TRBV24-1	TRBD1	TGTGCCACCAGTGATCCCCGGACAGGGGATAGCACAGATACGCAGTATTTT	CATSDPRTGDSTDTQYF
TRBJ2-7	.	TRBV27	.	TGTGCCAGCAGGCCTTGGGACGGGGTCTACGAGCAGTACTTC	CASRPWDGVYEQYF
TRBJ2-3	.	TRBV10-3	.	TGTGCCACCACGGGCACAGATACGCAGTATTTT	CATTGTDTQYF
TRBJ2-5	.	TRBV24-1	.	TGTGCCACCAGTGACTACCGAGAGACCAAGTACTTC	CATSDYRETKYF
TRBJ2-3	.	TRBV5-1	TRBD1	TGCGCCAGCAGCGGGGGTGGACAGGGCCCGCAGTATTTT	CASSGGGQGPQYF
TRBJ1-2	.	TRBV6-6	.	TGTGCGACCTTGCGGGGGGAAGATGGCTACACCTTC	CATLRGEDGYTF
TRBJ1-2	.	TRBV18	.	TGTGCCAGCTCACCTAACGGGGGGAACGATGGCTACACCTTC	CASSPNGGNDGYTF
TRBJ2-2	.	TRBV20-1	.	TGCAGTGCTTCGACACGGAACACCGGGGAGCTGTTTTTT	CSASTRNTGELFF
TRBJ2-1	many	TRBV29-1	.	TGCAGCGTGGTCAGGGGTAGTTCCTACAATGAGCAGTTCTTC	CSVVRGSSYNEQFF
TRBJ1-2	.	TRBV11-2	.	TGTGCCAGCAGCCCAGAGGGCCAGGTCATTAGGACCTATGGCTACACCTTC	CASSPEGQVIRTYGYTF
TRBJ2-7	.	TRBV7-2	.	TGTGCCAGCAGCTTAGATTGGACGACGGGAGTTACCTACGAGCAGTACTTC	CASSLDWTTGVTYEQYF
TRBJ1-2	many	TRBV7-2	.	TGTGCCAGCAGCTTAGCACCGGCTAACTATGGCTACACCTTC	CASSLAPANYGYTF
TRBJ1-1	few	TRBV20-1	.	TGCAGTGCCGTTCCTTTGAACACTGAAGCTTTCTTT	CSAVPLNTEAFF
TRBJ2-3	.	TRBV12-3/TRBV12-4	TRBD1	TGTGCCAGCAGTCCTGACAGGGTGACCGCAGATACGGAATATTTT	CASSPDRVTADTEYF
TRBJ1-1	few	TRBV7-9	.	TGTGCCAGCAGCTTAGAAGGGGAGGGGGGCACTGAAGCTTTCTTT	CASSLEGEGGTEAFF
TRBJ2-1	.	TRBV4-1	.	TGCGCCAGCAGCCAAGGGGGGGACAGCCCCTACAATGAGCAGTTCTTC	CASSQGGDSPYNEQFF
TRBJ1-5	.	TRBV12-5	TRBD1	TGTGCTAGTGGTTTCATACAGGGGGCAGGTCAGCCCCAGCATTTT	CASGFIQGAGQPQHF
TRBJ2-1	.	TRBV14	.	TGTGCCAGCAGCCAAGCCGGGTCCTCAAAGGCCAGTGAGCAGTTCTTC	CASSQAGSSKASEQFF
TRBJ1-6	.	TRBV27	.	TGTGCCAGCAGTTTCGGGCCCGGGAGGCCACCCCTCCACTTT	CASSFGPGRPPLHF
TRBJ2-5	.	TRBV4-2	TRBD2	TGTGCCAGCAGCCAAAGCGCAGCGGGAGTGACTGAGACCCAGTACTTC	CASSQSAAGVTETQYF
TRBJ2-3	.	TRBV10-3	.	TGTGCCATCGGGCGAGGGCTCCTGGATACGCAGTATTTT	CAIGRGLLDTQYF
TRBJ2-7	.	TRBV6-2/TRBV6-3	.	TGTGCCAGCAGTGACCCCGGGACGGCCACCTACGAGCAGTACTTC	CASSDPGTATYEQYF
TRBJ1-1	.	TRBV9	.	TGTGCCAGCAGCGAATCCTCAACAGTAATGAACACTGAAGCTTTCTTT	CASSESSTVMNTEAFF
TRBJ1-2	.	TRBV7-9	.	TGTGCCAGCAGCTTCGACGGTTATCTCCTTGGCTACACCTTC	CASSFDGYLLGYTF